This T cell receptor beta chain stems from a study of T cells after yellow fever vaccination. Study-level information: SMART-Seq v4 Ultra Low Input prepared libraries from low-cell fractions. Study conclusions and caveats: Clones from primary vaccination mostly reappeared after the booster (roughly 95% CD4, less than 90% CD8). By day 5 rather than day 15, the secondary response had peaked, though it was weaker.

The CDR3 is 13 residues long. Per the germline V gene, CDR1 is SGHRS and CDR2 is YFSETQ. The V end lost 3 bases, the J end lost 2 bases, and 8 bases lay between the germline ends. Each CDR3 protein is one row after TCRdb ran MiXCR on the 5' RACE reads. Of 300,000 or so distinct CDR3 sequences detected, approximately 4.2% appear once; the ten largest clones hold approximately 24%. This clonotype has a count of ten or more. Its target is unknown. This rearrangement joins TRBV5-1 to TRBJ1-1; D perhaps matches TRBD1 (5 bases). The source is a man aged 18 to 29 who received the YFV17D yellow fever vaccine. Sequencing used PBMCs, obtained 5 days after the yellow fever booster vaccination. CDR3 loop: CASSWGGNTEAFF. In DNA form, the CDR3 reads TGCGCCAGCAGCTGGGGGGGAAACACTGAAGCTTTCTTT.